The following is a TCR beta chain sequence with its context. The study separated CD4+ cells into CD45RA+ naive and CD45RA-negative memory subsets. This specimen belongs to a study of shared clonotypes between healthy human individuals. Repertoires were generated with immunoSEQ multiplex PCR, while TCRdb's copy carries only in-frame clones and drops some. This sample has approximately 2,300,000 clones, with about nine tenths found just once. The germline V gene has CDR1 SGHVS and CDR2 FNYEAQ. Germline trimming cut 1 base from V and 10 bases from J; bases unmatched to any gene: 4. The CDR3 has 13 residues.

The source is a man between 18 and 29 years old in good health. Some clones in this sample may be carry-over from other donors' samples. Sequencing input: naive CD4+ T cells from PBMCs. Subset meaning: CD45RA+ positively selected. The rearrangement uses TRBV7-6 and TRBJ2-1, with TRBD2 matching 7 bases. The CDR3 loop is CASSLERRGEQFF. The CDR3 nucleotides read TGTGCCAGCAGCTTAGAGAGGCGGGGGGAGCAGTTCTTC. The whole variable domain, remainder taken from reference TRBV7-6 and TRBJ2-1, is GAGVSQSPRYKVTKRGQDVALRCDPISGHVSLYWYRQALGQGPEFLTYFNYEAQQDKSGLPNDRFSAERPEGSISTLTIQRTEQRDSAMYRCASSLERRGEQFFGPGTRLTVL.